The 15 T cell receptor beta chains below come from one sample, sequenced in a study of glioma-infiltrating T cells after dendritic cell vaccination. Produced via immunoSEQ multiplex PCR; TCRdb's table is partial and in-frame only. The sample shows 95,000 to 110,000 clones, roughly 79% of them seen only once. Sequenced material: blood, taken before dendritic cell vaccination. The receptors shown here come from a human donor with glioblastoma.

This clone is a singleton in its sample. This chain joins TRBV6-1 and TRBJ1-1, with D hard to call. The germline V and J ends were trimmed by 5 bases and 5 bases, with 12 bases remaining between them. The CDR3 sequence is 13 residues long. Looked up from germline, CDR1 is MNHNS and CDR2 is SASEGT. The CDR3 loop reads CASSQEAWTEAFF. DNA of the CDR3: TGTGCCAGCAGTCAGGAGGCTTGGACTGAAGCTTTCTTT.

The sample holds a few counts of this clone. The chain joins TRBV19 to TRBJ1-5; TRBD1 matches at 9 bases. CDR1 is LNHDA and CDR2 is SQIVND in the germline V gene (reference sequence). The V and J ends lost 5 bases and 9 bases, in that order; junction bases with no gene match: 8. The CDR3 contains 14 residues. The CDR3, as DNA: TGTGCCAGTAGTGCTACAGGGGGCGTACCGCCCCAGCATTTT. Translating gives CASSATGGVPPQHF.

The gene calls are TRBV9 and TRBJ1-2, with D perhaps TRBD1 (6 bases). CDR1 and CDR2 (germline): SGDLS, YYNGEE. V was shortened by 2 bases and J by 6 bases, with 11 bases between the two germline ends. The CDR3 has 13 residues. In DNA, the CDR3 is TGTGCCAGCAGCGTTGGACAGAGGAATGGCTACACCTTC. Its translation is CASSVGQRNGYTF.

V usage is TRBV5-1 and J usage is TRBJ1-1, with D perhaps matching TRBD1 (6 bases). The CDR3 has 15 amino acids. V lost 4 bases, J lost 0 bases, and 13 bases lay in between. Germline V gene sequence: CDR1 SGHRS, CDR2 YFSETQ. This CDR3 reads CASSPRQAVNTEAFF. The DNA of the CDR3 is TGCGCCAGCAGCCCCAGACAGGCGGTGAACACTGAAGCTTTCTTT.

This clone was observed a few times. This chain connects TRBV6-5 to TRBJ1-2, with 8 bases lining up with TRBD1. CDR3 size: 15 residues. From germline, CDR1 is MNHEY and CDR2 SVGAGI. Trimming cost V 0 bases and J 3 bases; bases outside gene matches: 3. In nucleotides, the CDR3 is TGTGCCAGCAGTTACTCAACGGGACAGGACTATGGCTACACCTTC. Encoded protein: CASSYSTGQDYGYTF.

The chain combines TRBV19 with TRBJ2-2; D uncertain. The CDR3 has 13 residues. Trimming took off 2 bases at V and 6 bases at J, with 7 bases between the two ends. Per germline, CDR1 LNHDA and CDR2 SQIVND (reference sequence). Here the CDR3 DNA reads TGTGCCAGTAGTATACTCGGGTCCGGGGAGCTGTTTTTT. Its protein product is CASSILGSGELFF.

The rearrangement joins TRBV14 to TRBJ2-5, with 9 bases fitting TRBD2. After removal of 0 bases from V and 7 bases from J, the junction contained 6 bases not matched to a gene. Germline assignment: CDR1 SGHDN and CDR2 FVKESK. There are 15 residues in the CDR3. The CDR3 spells CASSQERGGLWTQYF. CDR3 DNA: TGTGCCAGCAGCCAAGAGCGGGGGGGCCTGTGGACCCAGTACTTC.

The chain's CDR3 is CASSPPGGPGDTQYF. CDR3 nucleotide sequence: TGTGCCAGCTCACCACCTGGGGGCCCCGGCGATACGCAGTATTTT. This chain connects TRBV18 to TRBJ2-3; tentative D call: TRBD1 (6 bases). V dropped 0 bases and J dropped 6 bases, with 13 bases sitting between them. The V gene's germline CDR1 is KGHSH and CDR2 LQKENI. The CDR3 length is 15 residues.

The chain employs TRBV2 and TRBJ1-4; tentatively, D is TRBD1 (5 bases). There are 11 residues in the CDR3. The ends were cut back, 11 bases at V and 8 bases at J, with 12 bases in the middle. The V gene's germline CDR1 is SNHLY and CDR2 FYNNEI. The CDR3 protein is CAGQGNEKLFF. The DNA for the CDR3 is TGTGCCGGTCAGGGAAACGAAAAACTGTTTTTT. The variable domain in full, with the rest retrieved from reference TRBV2 and TRBJ1-4, is EPEVTQTPSHQVTQMGQEVILRCVPISNHLYFYWYRQILGQKVEFLVSFYNNEISEKSEIFDDQFSVERPDGSNFTLKIRSTKLEDSAMYFCAGQGNEKLFFGSGTQLSVL.

The chain carries TRBV27 and TRBJ2-2; D perhaps matches TRBD1 (5 bases). The germline V gene has CDR1 MNHEY and CDR2 SMNVEV (reference sequence). The CDR3 contains 18 residues. Trimming took 3 bases from V and 0 from J, leaving 17 bases between them. The CDR3 loop reads CASSLTPTRDTNTGELFF. DNA of the CDR3: TGTGCCAGCAGTTTGACACCGACCAGGGATACGAACACCGGGGAGCTGTTTTTT.

This clone was recorded only once. The chain combines TRBV4-3 with TRBJ2-3; D possibly corresponds to TRBD1 (6 bases). Trimming shortened V by 0 bases and J by 11 bases, and 12 bases separated the two germline ends. Looked up from germline, CDR1 is LGHNA and CDR2 is YSLEER. CDR3 size: 13 residues. CDR3 nucleotides: TGCGCCAGCAGCCAAGAGTCGCAGGGGAGGCAGTATTTT. Encoded protein: CASSQESQGRQYF.

A remark on this clone: The same CDR3 is also encoded by other DNA sequences in this sample. V usage is TRBV19 and J usage is TRBJ1-1; D not certain. The CDR3 sequence is 13 residues long. Between the trimmed V and J ends, which lost 4 bases and 0 bases, there was a span of 6 bases. Germline CDR1 is LNHDA and CDR2 is SQIVND (reference sequence). The CDR3 DNA reads as TGTGCCAGTAGTACTACTCTGAACACTGAAGCTTTCTTT. As protein: CASSTTLNTEAFF.

This chain connects TRBV6-5 to TRBJ2-7; D possibly corresponds to TRBD1 (5 bases). The CDR3 is 14 residues long. CDR1 is MNHEY, CDR2 SVGAGI, per germline. V was pared by 2 bases and J by 2 bases, with 10 bases between. The CDR3 region is CASSYDGAPYEQYF. The CDR3 DNA sequence: TGTGCCAGCAGTTACGATGGGGCTCCCTACGAGCAGTACTTC.

This chain joins TRBV5-5 and TRBJ2-2; 8 bases map to TRBD1. Germline CDR1 reads SGHKS; CDR2 reads YYEKEE (reference sequence). CDR3 length: 16 amino acids. J lost 6 bases, V lost 2 bases, and 9 bases had no gene match. The CDR3 coding sequence is TGTGCCAGCAGCTTTCTCTGGACAGGGAATTCCGGGGAGCTGTTTTTT. Protein product: CASSFLWTGNSGELFF.

The chain employs TRBV11-2 and TRBJ1-1; tentative D call: TRBD1 (5 bases). With 2 bases removed from V and 0 bases from J, the gap between germline ends came to 16 bases. CDR1 SGHAT and CDR2 FQNNGV come from the germline V gene. The CDR3 extends over 17 amino acids. The CDR3 loop is CASSLFLTRGMNTEAFF. DNA of the CDR3: TGTGCCAGCAGCTTATTTCTGACAAGGGGAATGAACACTGAAGCTTTCTTT.